The 22 T cell receptor beta chains presented below share a single source sample, sequenced in a study of OX40 agonist ivuxolimab in advanced cancers. Data came from immunoSEQ multiplex PCR; TCRdb stores just in-frame clones and leaves some out. The sample includes about 17,000 clones, roughly 89% seen only once; the top ten take 67%. The input for sequencing was CD4+ or CD8+ T cells sorted from blood, taken in a trial of the OX40 agonist ivuxolimab. These receptors came from an adult with an advanced solid tumor such as melanoma, head and neck, liver or kidney cancer.

The CDR3 here is CASSLVFRAEKKGYGYTF. For the CDR3, the DNA is TGTGCCAGCAGCTTGGTTTTCCGCGCAGAAAAAAAGGGCTATGGCTACACCTTC. The V gene is TRBV5-6, the J gene TRBJ1-2; D not certain. Germline CDR1 is SGHDT and CDR2 is YYEEEE. The CDR3 is 18 residues long. The V and J ends lost 0 bases and 4 bases respectively, with 22 bases between them.

The chain joins TRBV7-6 to TRBJ2-1; 11 bases align to TRBD2. The CDR3 consists of 19 residues. Germline CDR1 SGHVS, CDR2 FNYEAQ. Unmatched junction bases numbered 15, after V lost 1 base and J lost 7 bases. CDR3 DNA: TGTGCCAGCAGCTTAGTCCCCCGGTTAGCGGGAGGGCCTGGTAATGAGCAGTTCTTC. It codes for CASSLVPRLAGGPGNEQFF. The full variable domain, completed using reference TRBV7-6 and TRBJ2-1, is GAGVSQSPRYKVTKRGQDVALRCDPISGHVSLYWYRQALGQGPEFLTYFNYEAQQDKSGLPNDRFSAERPEGSISTLTIQRTEQRDSAMYRCASSLVPRLAGGPGNEQFFGPGTRLTVL.

The chain couples TRBV18 to TRBJ1-1, with D possibly TRBD1 on 6 matching bases. Trimming left V 3 bases short and J 4 bases short, with 12 bases between. The CDR3 has 14 residues. Looked up from germline, CDR1 is KGHSH and CDR2 is LQKENI. The CDR3 DNA follows: TGTGCCAGCTCACCGGGCAGGGGAGGCACTGAAGCTTTCTTT. It is translated as CASSPGRGGTEAFF.

The rearrangement uses TRBV4-1 and TRBJ2-3, with a weak D call TRBD2 (5 bases). This CDR3 spans 15 amino acids. Germline loops: CDR1 MGHRA, CDR2 YSYEKL. The V gene lost 4 bases and the J gene lost 0 bases, with 11 bases spanning the gap. CDR3 protein: CASSRLAGSTDTQYF. The CDR3 bases are TGCGCCAGCAGCCGCCTCGCGGGCAGCACAGATACGCAGTATTTT.

V is TRBV30 and J is TRBJ2-7, with 7 bases lining up with TRBD2. After removal of 0 bases from V and 5 bases from J, the junction contained 1 base not matched to a gene. The length of the CDR3 is 12 residues. CDR1 is GTSNPN and CDR2 is SVGIG in the germline V gene (reference sequence). The CDR3 nucleotides read TGTGCCTGGAGTGTACGGGGGGACGAGCAGTACTTC. Its translation: CAWSVRGDEQYF.

Regarding this clone: The limits of the CDR3 on the DNA are not certain, so only TCRdb's listed CDR3 is given. The rearrangement joins TRBV4-3 to TRBJ2-1. The germline CDR1 and CDR2 sequences are LGHNA and YSLEER. The CDR3 spans 17 residues, counting both ends. The CDR3 sequence: CASSQVVWERAKNEQFF.

V gene TRBV14 combines with J gene TRBJ2-1, with 14 bases identical to TRBD2. CDR3 size: 19 residues. V gave up 2 bases and J gave up 4 bases; unmatched junction bases: 10. Germline lookup yields CDR1 SGHDN and CDR2 FVKESK. In DNA, the CDR3 is TGTGCCAGCAGCCAATGGGGACTAGCGGGAGACTTAGGGTACAATGAGCAGTTCTTC. Its translation is CASSQWGLAGDLGYNEQFF. The full variable domain, with the rest looked up from reference TRBV14 and TRBJ2-1, is EAGVTQFPSHSVIEKGQTVTLRCDPISGHDNLYWYRRVMGKEIKFLLHFVKESKQDESGMPNNRFLAERTGGTYSTLKVQPAELEDSGVYFCASSQWGLAGDLGYNEQFFGPGTRLTVL.

The gene calls are TRBV29-1 and TRBJ2-1, with 8 positions matching TRBD2. CDR3 length: 14 residues. Trimming cost V 6 bases and J 5 bases; bases outside gene matches: 9. The germline V gene has CDR1 SQVTM and CDR2 ANQGSEA. The CDR3 protein is CSVEQDSGNNEQFF. The CDR3 nucleotides read TGCAGCGTCGAACAGGATAGCGGGAACAATGAGCAGTTCTTC.

The rearrangement uses TRBV13 and TRBJ2-3; 7 bases match TRBD2. The ends lost 7 bases at V and 1 base at J; junction bases unmatched: 29. This CDR3 has 22 amino acids. Germline values: CDR1 PRHDT, CDR2 FYEKMQ (reference sequence). The CDR3 DNA follows: TGTGCCAGCATCTCGAGGGGAGGGGACCCCCTAGATACGCGAGGGCGCACAGATACGCAGTATTTT. This codes for CASISRGGDPLDTRGRTDTQYF.

The V gene is TRBV5-1, the J gene TRBJ2-7; the D gene could be TRBD1 or TRBD2 (5 bases each). The CDR3 loop spans 15 amino acids. CDR1 and CDR2 (germline): SGHRS, YFSETQ. V lost 8 bases and J 2 bases, leaving 20 bases between the germline ends. CDR3 protein: CARKGSGIPPYEQYF. The DNA for the CDR3 is TGCGCCAGGAAGGGGTCGGGGATCCCCCCCTACGAGCAGTACTTC. Combining the CDR3 with reference TRBV5-1 and TRBJ2-7 gives the whole variable domain KAGVTQTPRYLIKTRGQQVTLSCSPISGHRSVSWYQQTPGQGLQFLFEYFSETQRNKGNFPGRFSGRQFSNSRSEMNVSTLELGDSALYLCARKGSGIPPYEQYFGPGTRLTVT.

J is TRBJ2-5 and V is TRBV29-1; D not resolved. CDR3 size: 14 residues. From germline, CDR1 is SQVTM and CDR2 ANQGSEA. Trimming took off 2 bases at V and 5 bases at J, with 15 bases between the two ends. CDR3 sequence reads: CSVESLAKGETQYF. In nucleotides, the CDR3 is TGCAGCGTTGAATCCCTGGCTAAAGGGGAGACCCAGTACTTC.

This rearrangement joins TRBV5-5 to TRBJ2-5; 8 bases line up with TRBD1. Germline values: CDR1 SGHKS, CDR2 YYEKEE (reference sequence). With 4 bases clipped from V and 0 bases from J, the junction kept 8 bases outside the gene matches. This CDR3 spans 16 amino acids. The CDR3 DNA is TGTGCCAGCAGCCTAGGTGGGGACAGGTACCAAGAGACCCAGTACTTC. It yields the protein CASSLGGDRYQETQYF.

The V and J genes are TRBV7-9 and TRBJ1-2, with D possibly TRBD1 on 5 matching bases. The V gene's germline CDR1 is SEHNR and CDR2 FQNEAQ (reference sequence). This CDR3 is built from 13 residues. V lost 2 bases and J 5 bases, leaving 9 bases between the germline ends. CDR3 DNA: TGTGCCAGCAGCTTATCGGACATTTATGGCTACACCTTC. Its translation: CASSLSDIYGYTF.

The V gene is TRBV15, the J gene TRBJ2-2, with 12 nucleotides matching TRBD2. CDR1 is LNHNV, CDR2 YYDKDF, per germline (reference sequence). The CDR3 contains 16 residues. V dropped 0 bases and J dropped 7; count of bases not matched to a gene: 3. In DNA, the CDR3 is TGTGCCACCAGCAGAGAGGGACTAGCGGGCCGCGGGGAGCTGTTTTTT. Encoded protein: CATSREGLAGRGELFF.

This chain uses TRBV11-2 with TRBJ2-1; D gene unclear. Germline V lookup: CDR1 SGHAT, CDR2 FQNNGV. CDR3 size: 16 residues. Trimming left V 3 bases short and J 0 bases short, with 12 bases between. CDR3 amino acids: CASSFGLLNSYNEQFF. CDR3 sequence (DNA): TGTGCCAGCAGCTTCGGCCTCCTCAACTCCTACAATGAGCAGTTCTTC.

The J gene is TRBJ1-2, the V gene TRBV13; D is undetermined. Germline loops: CDR1 PRHDT, CDR2 FYEKMQ (reference sequence). V was cut by 0 bases and J by 4 bases, with 3 bases left in between. The CDR3 covers 12 residues. CDR3 DNA: TGTGCCAGCAGCTTAGGGCGCTATGGCTACACCTTC. Amino acid sequence: CASSLGRYGYTF. Full variable domain (missing parts from reference TRBV13 and TRBJ1-2): AAGVIQSPRHLIKEKRETATLKCYPIPRHDTVYWYQQGPGQDPQFLISFYEKMQSDKGSIPDRFSAQQFSDYHSELNMSSLELGDSALYFCASSLGRYGYTFGSGTRLTVV.

The chain uses TRBV11-3 and TRBJ1-2; D not resolved. Germline loops: CDR1 SGHNT, CDR2 YENEEA. This CDR3 contains 14 residues. V dropped 4 bases and J dropped 8 bases, with 17 bases sitting between them. The CDR3, as DNA: TGTGCCAGCAGCTCCCGAGACCACTTATGGGGCTACACCTTC. It translates to CASSSRDHLWGYTF.

V gene TRBV27 combines with J gene TRBJ2-3; TRBD2 aligns across 7 bases. This CDR3 contains 17 residues. V dropped 3 bases and J dropped 5; count of bases not matched to a gene: 14. The germline gives CDR1 MNHEY, CDR2 SMNVEV (reference sequence). CDR3 DNA: TGTGCCAGCAGTTTTTCTATTGAGGGGAGGGGAATAGATACGCAGTATTTT. Translation gives CASSFSIEGRGIDTQYF.

The genes are TRBV30 and TRBJ2-7; D tentatively reads TRBD1 or TRBD2 (5 bases each). Germline loops: CDR1 GTSNPN, CDR2 SVGIG (reference sequence). The CDR3 length is 13 residues. Trimming left V 5 bases short and J 4 bases short, with 15 bases between. The CDR3 spells CAWGMGDWYEQYF. The DNA for the CDR3 is TGTGCCTGGGGGATGGGGGATTGGTACGAGCAGTACTTC.

This rearrangement joins TRBV19 to TRBJ2-7, with D perhaps assigned TRBD1 or TRBD2 (6 bases each). CDR3 size: 15 residues. Germline values: CDR1 LNHDA, CDR2 SQIVND (reference sequence). The germline V and J ends were trimmed by 3 bases and 0 bases, with 12 bases remaining between them. In DNA form, the CDR3 reads TGTGCCAGTAGTATGGTCGGGGGCCCCTCCTACGAGCAGTACTTC. Its protein product is CASSMVGGPSYEQYF.

The chain links TRBV9 to TRBJ2-7; TRBD2 matches 8 bases. This CDR3 contains 12 residues. J was trimmed by 6 bases and V by 4 bases; bases with no gene match: 3. The V gene's germline CDR1 is SGDLS and CDR2 YYNGEE. This CDR3 is CASSPGTSEQYF. CDR3 bases: TGTGCCAGCAGCCCAGGGACTAGCGAGCAGTACTTC.

The chain carries TRBV5-1 and TRBJ1-3, with 9 nucleotides matching TRBD1. The CDR3 is 16 amino acids. From germline, CDR1 is SGHRS and CDR2 YFSETQ. Trimming at V came to 3 bases and at J to 12 bases, leaving 16 bases not matched to a gene. The CDR3 nucleotides are TGCGCCAGCAGCTCGGGCGGGACAGGGTTGGGTTTTAGCATATATTTT. Its translation is CASSSGGTGLGFSIYF. The whole variable domain, filled in from reference TRBV5-1 and TRBJ1-3, reads KAGVTQTPRYLIKTRGQQVTLSCSPISGHRSVSWYQQTPGQGLQFLFEYFSETQRNKGNFPGRFSGRQFSNSRSEMNVSTLELGDSALYLCASSSGGTGLGFSIYFGEGSWLTVV.